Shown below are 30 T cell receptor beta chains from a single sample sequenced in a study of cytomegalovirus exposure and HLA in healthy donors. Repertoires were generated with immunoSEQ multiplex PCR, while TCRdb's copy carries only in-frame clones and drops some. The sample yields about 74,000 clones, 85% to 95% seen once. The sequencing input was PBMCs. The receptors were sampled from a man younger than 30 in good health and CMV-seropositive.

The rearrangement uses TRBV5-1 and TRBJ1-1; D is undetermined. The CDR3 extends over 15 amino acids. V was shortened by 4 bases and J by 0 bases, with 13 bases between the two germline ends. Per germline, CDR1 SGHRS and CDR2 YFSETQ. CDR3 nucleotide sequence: TGCGCCAGCAGCCCAGGTAACGGGATGAACACTGAAGCTTTCTTT. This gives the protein CASSPGNGMNTEAFF.

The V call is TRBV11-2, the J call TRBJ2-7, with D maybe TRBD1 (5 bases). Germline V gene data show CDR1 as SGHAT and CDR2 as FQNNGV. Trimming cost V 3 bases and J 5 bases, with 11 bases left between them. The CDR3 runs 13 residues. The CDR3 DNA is TGTGCCAGCAGCTTGAGTGTCAGGGACGAGCAGTACTTC. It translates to CASSLSVRDEQYF.

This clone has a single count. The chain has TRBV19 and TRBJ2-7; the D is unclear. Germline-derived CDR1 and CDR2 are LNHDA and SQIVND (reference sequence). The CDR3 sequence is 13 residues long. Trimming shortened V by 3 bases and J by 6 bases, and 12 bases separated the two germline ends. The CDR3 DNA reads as TGTGCCAGTAGTATGTTCAACTCGGGCGAGCAGTACTTC. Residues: CASSMFNSGEQYF.

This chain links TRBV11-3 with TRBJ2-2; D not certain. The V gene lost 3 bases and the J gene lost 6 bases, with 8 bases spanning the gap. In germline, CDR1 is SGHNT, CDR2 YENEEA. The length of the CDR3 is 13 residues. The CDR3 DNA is TGTGCCAGCAGCTTTATAGTACCCGGGGAGCTGTTTTTT. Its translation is CASSFIVPGELFF.

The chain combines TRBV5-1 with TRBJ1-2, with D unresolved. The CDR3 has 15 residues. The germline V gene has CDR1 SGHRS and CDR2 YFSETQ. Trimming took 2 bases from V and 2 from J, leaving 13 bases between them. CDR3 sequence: CASSFGAAFNYGYTF. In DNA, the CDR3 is TGCGCCAGCAGCTTCGGTGCGGCTTTCAACTATGGCTACACCTTC.

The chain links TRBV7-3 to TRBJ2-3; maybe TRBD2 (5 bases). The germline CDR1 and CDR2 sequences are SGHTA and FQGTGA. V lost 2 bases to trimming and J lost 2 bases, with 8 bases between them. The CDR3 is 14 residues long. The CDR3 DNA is TGTGCCAGCAGCTTAGAGGGAGACACAGATACGCAGTATTTT. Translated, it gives CASSLEGDTDTQYF.

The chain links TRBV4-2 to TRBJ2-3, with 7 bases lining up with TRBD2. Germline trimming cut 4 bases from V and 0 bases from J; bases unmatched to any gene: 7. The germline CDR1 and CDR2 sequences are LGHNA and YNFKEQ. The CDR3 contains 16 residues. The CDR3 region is CASSPALAASTDTQYF. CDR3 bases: TGTGCCAGCAGCCCTGCCCTAGCGGCGAGCACAGATACGCAGTATTTT.

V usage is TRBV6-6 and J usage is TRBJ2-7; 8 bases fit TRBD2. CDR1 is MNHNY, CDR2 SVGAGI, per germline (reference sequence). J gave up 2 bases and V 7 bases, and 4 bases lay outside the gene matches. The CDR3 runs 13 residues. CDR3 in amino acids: CASMGLVTYEQYF. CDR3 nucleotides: TGTGCCAGCATGGGACTAGTCACCTACGAGCAGTACTTC.

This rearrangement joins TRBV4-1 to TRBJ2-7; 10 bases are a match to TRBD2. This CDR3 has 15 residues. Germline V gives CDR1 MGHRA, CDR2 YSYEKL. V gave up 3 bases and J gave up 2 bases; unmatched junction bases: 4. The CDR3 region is CASSHGTSAAYEQYF. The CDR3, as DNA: TGCGCCAGCAGCCACGGGACTAGCGCTGCCTACGAGCAGTACTTC.

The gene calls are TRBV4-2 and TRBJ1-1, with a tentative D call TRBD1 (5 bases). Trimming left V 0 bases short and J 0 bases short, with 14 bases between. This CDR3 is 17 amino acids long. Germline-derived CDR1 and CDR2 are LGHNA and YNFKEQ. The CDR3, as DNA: TGTGCCAGCAGCCAAGACCTGGGGGGAGAGATGAACACTGAAGCTTTCTTT. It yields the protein CASSQDLGGEMNTEAFF.

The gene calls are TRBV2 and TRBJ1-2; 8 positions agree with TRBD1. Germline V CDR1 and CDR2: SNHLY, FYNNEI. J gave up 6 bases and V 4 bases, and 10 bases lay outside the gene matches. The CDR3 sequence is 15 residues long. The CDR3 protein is CASSGSTGGFDGYTF. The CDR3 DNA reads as TGTGCCAGCAGTGGAAGTACAGGGGGATTCGATGGCTACACCTTC.

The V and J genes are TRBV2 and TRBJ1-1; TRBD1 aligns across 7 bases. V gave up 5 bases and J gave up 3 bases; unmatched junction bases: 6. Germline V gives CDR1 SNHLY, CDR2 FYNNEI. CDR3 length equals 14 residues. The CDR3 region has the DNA TGTGCCAGCAGTCCCGGGACAGTATACACTGAAGCTTTCTTT. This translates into CASSPGTVYTEAFF.

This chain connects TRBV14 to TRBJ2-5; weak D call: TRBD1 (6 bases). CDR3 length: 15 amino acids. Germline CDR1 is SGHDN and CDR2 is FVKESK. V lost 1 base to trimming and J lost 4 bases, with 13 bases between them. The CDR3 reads CASSQGGGYRETQYF. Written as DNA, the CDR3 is TGTGCCAGCAGCCAAGGAGGGGGATACCGAGAGACCCAGTACTTC.

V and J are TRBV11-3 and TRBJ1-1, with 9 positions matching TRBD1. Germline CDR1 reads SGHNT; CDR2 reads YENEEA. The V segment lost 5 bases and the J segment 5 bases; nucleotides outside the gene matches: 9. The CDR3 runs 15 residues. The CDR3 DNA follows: TGTGCCAGCAGCCCTACCGGGACAGGGCCAACTGAAGCTTTCTTT. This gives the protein CASSPTGTGPTEAFF.

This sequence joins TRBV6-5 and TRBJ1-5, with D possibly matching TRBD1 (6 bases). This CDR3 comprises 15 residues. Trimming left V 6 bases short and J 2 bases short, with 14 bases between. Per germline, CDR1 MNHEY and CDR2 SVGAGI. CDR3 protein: CASSPGQTGNQPQHF. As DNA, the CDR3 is TGTGCCAGCAGCCCGGGACAAACGGGCAATCAGCCCCAGCATTTT.

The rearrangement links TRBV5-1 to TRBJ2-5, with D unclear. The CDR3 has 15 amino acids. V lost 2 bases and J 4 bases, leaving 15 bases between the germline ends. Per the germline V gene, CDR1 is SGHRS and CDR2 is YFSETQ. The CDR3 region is CASSLSRSQVETQYF. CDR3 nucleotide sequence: TGCGCCAGCAGCTTATCACGGAGCCAAGTAGAGACCCAGTACTTC.

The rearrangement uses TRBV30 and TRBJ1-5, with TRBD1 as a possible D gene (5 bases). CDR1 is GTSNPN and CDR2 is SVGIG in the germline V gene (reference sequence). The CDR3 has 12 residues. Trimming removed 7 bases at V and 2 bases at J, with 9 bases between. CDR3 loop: CASGHGNQPQHF. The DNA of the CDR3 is TGTGCCTCCGGACACGGCAATCAGCCCCAGCATTTT.

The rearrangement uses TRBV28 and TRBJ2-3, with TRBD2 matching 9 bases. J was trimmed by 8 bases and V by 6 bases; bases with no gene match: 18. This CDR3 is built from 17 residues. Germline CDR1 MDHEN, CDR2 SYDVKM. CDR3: CASRSRSGLALMGTQYF. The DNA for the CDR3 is TGTGCCAGCAGATCCAGATCGGGACTAGCCCTCATGGGTACGCAGTATTTT.

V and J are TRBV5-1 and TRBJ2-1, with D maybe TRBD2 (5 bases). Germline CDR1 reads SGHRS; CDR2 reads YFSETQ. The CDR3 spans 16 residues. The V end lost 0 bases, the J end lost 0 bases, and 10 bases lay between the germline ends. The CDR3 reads CASSLESGPSYNEQFF. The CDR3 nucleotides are TGCGCCAGCAGCTTGGAGAGCGGACCCTCCTACAATGAGCAGTTCTTC.

CDR3 loop: CASTKTGPPNYGYTF. CDR3 nucleotide sequence: TGTGCCAGCACTAAGACAGGGCCTCCTAACTATGGCTACACCTTC. The gene calls are TRBV6-5 and TRBJ1-2, with 7 bases aligning to TRBD1. Trimming took 7 bases from V and 0 from J; bases not matched to a gene: 8. This CDR3 comprises 15 residues. CDR1 MNHEY and CDR2 SVGAGI come from the germline V gene.

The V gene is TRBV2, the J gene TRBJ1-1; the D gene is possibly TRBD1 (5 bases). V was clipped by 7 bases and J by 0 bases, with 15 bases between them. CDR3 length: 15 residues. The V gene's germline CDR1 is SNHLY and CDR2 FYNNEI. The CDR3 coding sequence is TGTGCCAGCACTAAAGAGACAGCCGTGAACACTGAAGCTTTCTTT. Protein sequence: CASTKETAVNTEAFF.

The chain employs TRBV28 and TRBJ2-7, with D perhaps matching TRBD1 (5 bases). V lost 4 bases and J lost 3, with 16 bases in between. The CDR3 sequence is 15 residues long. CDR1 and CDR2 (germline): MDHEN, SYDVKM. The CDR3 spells CASSYLLAGFYEQYF. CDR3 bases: TGTGCCAGCAGTTACCTTTTAGCAGGGTTCTACGAGCAGTACTTC.

CDR3 in DNA: TGCGCCAGCAGTACCCCCCCTTTGCGGGACCGCAATGAGCAGTTCTTC. The encoded protein is CASSTPPLRDRNEQFF. J is TRBJ2-1 and V is TRBV5-1; D might be TRBD2 (6 bases). The CDR3 is made up of 16 amino acids. Deletions cut 5 bases from V and 6 bases from J, with 21 bases between. Germline lookup yields CDR1 SGHRS and CDR2 YFSETQ.

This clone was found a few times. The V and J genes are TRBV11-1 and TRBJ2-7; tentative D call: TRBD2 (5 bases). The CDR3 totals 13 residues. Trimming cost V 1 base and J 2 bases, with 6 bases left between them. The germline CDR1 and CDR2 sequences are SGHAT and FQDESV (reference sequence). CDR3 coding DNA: TGTGCCAGCAGCTTAGAGGGAGCCTACGAGCAGTACTTC. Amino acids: CASSLEGAYEQYF.

This CDR3 is CAWRAQGFDEQYF. The CDR3, as DNA: TGTGCCTGGCGTGCACAGGGTTTCGACGAGCAGTACTTC. The J gene is TRBJ2-7, the V gene TRBV30; D perhaps matches TRBD1 (6 bases). The germline V and J ends were trimmed by 5 bases and 5 bases, with 16 bases remaining between them. CDR1 GTSNPN and CDR2 SVGIG come from the germline V gene (reference sequence). The CDR3 runs to 13 residues.

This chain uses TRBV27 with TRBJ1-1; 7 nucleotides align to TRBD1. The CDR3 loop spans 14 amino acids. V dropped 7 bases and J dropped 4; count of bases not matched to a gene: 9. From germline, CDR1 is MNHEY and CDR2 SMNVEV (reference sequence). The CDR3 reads CASTGLPGGTEAFF. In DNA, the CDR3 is TGTGCCAGCACGGGACTCCCAGGGGGCACTGAAGCTTTCTTT.

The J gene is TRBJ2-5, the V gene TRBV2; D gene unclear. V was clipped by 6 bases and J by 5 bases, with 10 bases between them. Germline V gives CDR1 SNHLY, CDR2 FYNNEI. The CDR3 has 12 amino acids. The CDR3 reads CASRAPWETQYF. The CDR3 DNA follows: TGTGCCAGCAGGGCACCGTGGGAGACCCAGTACTTC.

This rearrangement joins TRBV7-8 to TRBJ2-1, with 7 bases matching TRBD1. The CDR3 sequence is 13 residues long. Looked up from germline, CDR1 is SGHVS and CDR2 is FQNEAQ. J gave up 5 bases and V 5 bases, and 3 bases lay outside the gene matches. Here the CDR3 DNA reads TGTGCCAGCAGCGAAGACAGGGACAATGAGCAGTTCTTC. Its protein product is CASSEDRDNEQFF. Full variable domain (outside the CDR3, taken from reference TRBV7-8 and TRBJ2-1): GAGVSQSPRYKVAKRGQDVALRCDPISGHVSLFWYQQALGQGPEFLTYFQNEAQLDKSGLPSDRFFAERPEGSVSTLKIQRTQQEDSAVYLCASSEDRDNEQFFGPGTRLTVL.

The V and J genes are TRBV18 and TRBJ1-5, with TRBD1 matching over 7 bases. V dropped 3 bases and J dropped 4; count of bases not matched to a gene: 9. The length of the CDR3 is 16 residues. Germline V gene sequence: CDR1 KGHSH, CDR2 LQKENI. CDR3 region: CASSPRGAGGNQPQHF. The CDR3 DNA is TGTGCCAGCTCACCGCGGGGGGCAGGGGGTAATCAGCCCCAGCATTTT.

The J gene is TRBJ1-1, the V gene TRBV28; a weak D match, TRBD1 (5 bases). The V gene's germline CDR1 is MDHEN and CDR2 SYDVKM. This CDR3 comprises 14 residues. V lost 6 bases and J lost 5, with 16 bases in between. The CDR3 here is CASRTRGTATEAFF. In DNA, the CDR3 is TGTGCCAGCAGGACTCGGGGGACGGCTACTGAAGCTTTCTTT.